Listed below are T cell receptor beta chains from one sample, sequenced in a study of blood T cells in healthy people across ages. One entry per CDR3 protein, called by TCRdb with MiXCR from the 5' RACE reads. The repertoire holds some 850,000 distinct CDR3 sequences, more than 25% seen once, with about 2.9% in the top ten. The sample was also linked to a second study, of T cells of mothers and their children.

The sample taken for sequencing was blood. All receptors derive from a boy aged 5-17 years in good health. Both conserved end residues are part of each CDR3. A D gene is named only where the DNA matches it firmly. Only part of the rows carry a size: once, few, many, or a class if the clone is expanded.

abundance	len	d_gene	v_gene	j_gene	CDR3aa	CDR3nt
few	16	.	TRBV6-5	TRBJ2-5	CASSYGIGGLQETQYF	TGTGCCAGCAGTTACGGGATCGGGGGACTTCAAGAGACCCAGTACTTC
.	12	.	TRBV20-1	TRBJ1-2	CSASSGVDGYTF	TGCAGTGCTAGTTCAGGGGTCGATGGCTACACCTTC
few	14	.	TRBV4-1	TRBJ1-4	CASSLGQSGEKLFF	TGCGCCAGCAGCCTGGGACAATCGGGGGAAAAACTGTTTTTT
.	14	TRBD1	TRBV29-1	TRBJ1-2	CSVDRQGAPYGYTF	TGCAGCGTTGACAGGCAGGGGGCGCCTTATGGCTACACCTTC
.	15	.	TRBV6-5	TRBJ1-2	CASSSLPLREPGYTF	TGTGCCAGCAGTTCCCTTCCTTTACGGGAACCCGGCTACACCTTC
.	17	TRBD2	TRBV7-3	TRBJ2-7	CASSLTPLAGASYEQYF	TGTGCCAGCAGCTTAACCCCGCTAGCGGGGGCCTCCTACGAGCAGTACTTC
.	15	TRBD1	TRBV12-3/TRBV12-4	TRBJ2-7	CASRGGQGKSYEQYF	TGTGCCAGCAGAGGCGGACAGGGGAAGTCCTACGAGCAGTACTTC
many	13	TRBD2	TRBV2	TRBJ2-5	CASTLKRGETQYF	TGTGCCAGCACCCTGAAGCGGGGTGAGACCCAGTACTTC
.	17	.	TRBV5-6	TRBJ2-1	CASSFSTAPSSYNEQFF	TGTGCCAGCAGCTTTTCGACAGCCCCCTCTTCCTACAATGAGCAGTTCTTC
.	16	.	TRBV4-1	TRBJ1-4	CASSQERGITNEKLFF	TGCGCCAGCAGCCAAGAAAGGGGGATCACTAATGAAAAACTGTTTTTT
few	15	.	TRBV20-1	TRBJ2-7	CSARDGALAHYEQYF	TGCAGTGCTAGAGATGGGGCCTTGGCCCACTACGAGCAGTACTTC
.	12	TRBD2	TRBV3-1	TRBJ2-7	CASSRPGGEQYF	TGTGCCAGCAGCCGCCCGGGGGGCGAGCAGTACTTC
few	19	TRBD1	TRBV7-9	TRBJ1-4	CASSWGKGDRGATNEKLFF	TGTGCCAGCAGCTGGGGGAAAGGGGACAGGGGCGCAACTAATGAAAAACTGTTTTTT
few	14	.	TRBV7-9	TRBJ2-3	CASTEGGNTDTQYF	TGTGCCAGCACCGAGGGGGGAAACACAGATACGCAGTATTTT
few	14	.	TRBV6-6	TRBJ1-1	CASSYSYVNTEAFF	TGTGCCAGCAGTTACTCGTACGTGAACACTGAAGCTTTCTTT
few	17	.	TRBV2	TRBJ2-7	CASREDHLQGLGGEQYF	TGTGCCAGCAGAGAGGACCATCTACAGGGTCTGGGGGGCGAGCAGTACTTC
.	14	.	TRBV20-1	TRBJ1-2	CSARTTDRNYGYTF	TGCAGTGCTAGAACGACCGACAGAAACTATGGCTACACCTTC
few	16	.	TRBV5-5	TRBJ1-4	CASSFRDAGTNEKLFF	TGTGCCAGCAGCTTTCGGGACGCTGGAACTAATGAAAAACTGTTTTTT
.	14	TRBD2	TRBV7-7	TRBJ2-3	CASSRSGATDTQYF	TGTGCTAGCAGCAGGAGCGGGGCCACAGATACGCAGTATTTT
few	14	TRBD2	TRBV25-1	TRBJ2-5	CARTSGAPGETQYF	TGTGCCAGGACTAGCGGGGCGCCTGGAGAGACCCAGTACTTC
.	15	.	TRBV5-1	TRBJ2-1	CASSLAGDLGGEQFF	TGCGCCAGCAGCTTGGCAGGGGACTTAGGGGGTGAGCAGTTCTTC
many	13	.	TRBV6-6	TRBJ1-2	CASSLDSLYGYTF	TGTGCCAGCAGCTTGGACAGTCTCTATGGCTACACCTTC
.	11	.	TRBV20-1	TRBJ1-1	CSARGGQRAFF	TGCAGTGCTAGGGGGGGGCAGAGAGCTTTCTTT
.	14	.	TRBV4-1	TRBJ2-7	CASSPSTGIRQQYF	TGCGCCAGCAGCCCAAGCACAGGGATCCGTCAGCAGTACTTC
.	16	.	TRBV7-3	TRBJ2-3	CASSLSSVMGTDTQYF	TGTGCCAGCAGCTTGTCTAGCGTCATGGGCACAGATACGCAGTATTTT
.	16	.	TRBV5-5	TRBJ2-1	CASADDGSQPNNEQFF	TGTGCCAGCGCAGACGATGGGAGCCAGCCCAACAATGAGCAGTTCTTC
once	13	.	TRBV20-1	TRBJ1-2	CSAREGQAAGYTF	TGCAGTGCTAGAGAAGGGCAGGCCGCGGGCTACACCTTC
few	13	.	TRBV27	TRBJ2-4	CASSNGDMDIQYF	TGTGCCAGCAGTAACGGGGACATGGACATTCAGTACTTC
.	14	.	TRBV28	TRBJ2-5	CASSPSRRGETQYF	TGTGCCAGCAGTCCGAGTAGGAGGGGGGAGACCCAGTACTTC
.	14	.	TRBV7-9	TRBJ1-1	CASSPQEGGTEAFF	TGTGCCAGCAGCCCCCAGGAGGGTGGAACTGAAGCTTTCTTT
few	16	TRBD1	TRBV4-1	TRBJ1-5	CASSRGLRDRHQPQHF	TGCGCCAGCAGCCGTGGCTTACGGGACAGACATCAGCCCCAGCATTTT
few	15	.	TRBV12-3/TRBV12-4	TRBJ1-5	CASSLARGTGQPQHF	TGTGCCAGCAGTTTAGCGCGAGGGACTGGTCAGCCCCAGCATTTT
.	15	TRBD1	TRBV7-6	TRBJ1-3	CASRADRGSGNTIYF	TGTGCCAGCAGAGCCGACAGGGGCTCTGGAAACACCATATACTTT
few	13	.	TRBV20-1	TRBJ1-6	CSARVSYNSPLHF	TGCAGTGCTCGGGTCTCCTATAATTCACCCCTCCACTTT
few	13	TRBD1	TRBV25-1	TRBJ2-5	CASTPWDRAEQYF	TGTGCCAGCACCCCATGGGACAGGGCGGAGCAGTACTTC
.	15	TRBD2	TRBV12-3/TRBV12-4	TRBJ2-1	CASSSVGGAWNEQFF	TGTGCCAGCAGTTCCGTCGGGGGGGCGTGGAATGAGCAGTTCTTC
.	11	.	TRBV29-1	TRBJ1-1	CSVGGRTEAFF	TGCAGCGTTGGGGGTCGGACTGAAGCTTTCTTT
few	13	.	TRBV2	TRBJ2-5	CASSVQGSAAQYF	TGTGCCAGCAGTGTTCAGGGATCAGCGGCCCAGTACTTC
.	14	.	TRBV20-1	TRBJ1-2	CSAVDRRKNYGYTF	TGCAGTGCTGTTGACAGGAGAAAAAACTATGGCTACACCTTC
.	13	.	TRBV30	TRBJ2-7	CASLDGGTYEQYF	TGTGCCTCCCTAGACGGAGGGACCTACGAGCAGTACTTC
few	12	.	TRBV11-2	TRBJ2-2	CASLPNTGELFF	TGTGCCAGCCTTCCGAACACCGGGGAGCTGTTTTTT